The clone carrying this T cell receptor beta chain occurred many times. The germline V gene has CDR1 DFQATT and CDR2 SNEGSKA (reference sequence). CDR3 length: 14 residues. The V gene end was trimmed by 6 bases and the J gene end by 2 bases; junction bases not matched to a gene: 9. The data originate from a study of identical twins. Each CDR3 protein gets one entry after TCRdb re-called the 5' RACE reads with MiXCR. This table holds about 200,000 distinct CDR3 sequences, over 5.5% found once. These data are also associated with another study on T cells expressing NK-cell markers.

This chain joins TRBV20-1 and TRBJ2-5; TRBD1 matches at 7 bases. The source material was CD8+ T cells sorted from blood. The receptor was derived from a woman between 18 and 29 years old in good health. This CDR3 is CSAYYGTAQETQYF. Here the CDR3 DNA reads TGCAGTGCCTACTACGGGACAGCTCAAGAGACCCAGTACTTC.